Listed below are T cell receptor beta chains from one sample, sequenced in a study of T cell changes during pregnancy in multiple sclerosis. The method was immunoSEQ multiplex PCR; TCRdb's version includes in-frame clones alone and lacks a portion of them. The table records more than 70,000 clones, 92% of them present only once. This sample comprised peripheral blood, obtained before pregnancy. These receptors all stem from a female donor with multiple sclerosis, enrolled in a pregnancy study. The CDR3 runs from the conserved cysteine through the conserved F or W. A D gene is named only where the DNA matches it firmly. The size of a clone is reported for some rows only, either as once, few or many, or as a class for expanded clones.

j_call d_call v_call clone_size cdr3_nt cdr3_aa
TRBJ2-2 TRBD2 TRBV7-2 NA TGTGCCAGCAGCTTAACAGGAGCGGGAGCCGGGGAGCTGTTTTTT CASSLTGAGAGELFF
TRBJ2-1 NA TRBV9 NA TGTGCCAGCAGCGTAGTGGCTAGCCGAGACAATGAGCAGTTCTTC CASSVVASRDNEQFF
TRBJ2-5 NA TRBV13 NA TGTGCCAGCAGCTCTCGGCAGGGGCGGGAGACCCAGTACTTC CASSSRQGRETQYF
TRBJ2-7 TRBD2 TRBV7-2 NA TGTGCCAGCAGCGCCGCACTAGCGGGAGGTTACGAGCAGTACTTC CASSAALAGGYEQYF
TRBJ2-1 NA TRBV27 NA TGTGCCAGCAGTTTATCCCGGTACAATGAGCAGTTCTTC CASSLSRYNEQFF
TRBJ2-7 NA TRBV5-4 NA TGTGCCAGCAGCTTGTTCCGGGGGAAAGGGAGCGAGCAGTACTTC CASSLFRGKGSEQYF
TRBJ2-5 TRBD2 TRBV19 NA TGTGCCAGTAGTTCCCGCCAAGGCGGGAGGGCCGTAGAGACCCAGTACTTC CASSSRQGGRAVETQYF
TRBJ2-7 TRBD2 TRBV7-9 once TGTGCCAGCAGCCCACCGGGACTAGCATATGAGCAGTACTTC CASSPPGLAYEQYF
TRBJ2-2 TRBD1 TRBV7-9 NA TGTGCCAGCAGCAGGAACAGGGGGGTGAATACCGGGGAGCTGTTTTTT CASSRNRGVNTGELFF
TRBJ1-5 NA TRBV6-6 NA TGTGCCAGCAGATCCGACAGGTTGAATCAGCCCCAGCATTTT CASRSDRLNQPQHF
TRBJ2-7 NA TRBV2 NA TGTGCCAGCAGTCCCCGCCCAGAATTGTTC CASSPRPELF
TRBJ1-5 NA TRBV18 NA TGTGCCAGCTCACCGTATGACAGCGATAGCAATCAGCCCCAGCATTTT CASSPYDSDSNQPQHF
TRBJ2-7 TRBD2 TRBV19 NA TGTGCCAGTGCCCGCGGGAGTAGTACCTACGAGCAGTACTTC CASARGSSTYEQYF
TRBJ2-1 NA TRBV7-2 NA TGTGCCAGCAGCTCTCTCCACACCTACAATGAGCAGTTCTTC CASSSLHTYNEQFF
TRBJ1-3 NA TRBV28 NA TGTGCCAGCAGTCCTCTCCGGGAACCCAAAATCGGAAACACCATATATTTT CASSPLREPKIGNTIYF
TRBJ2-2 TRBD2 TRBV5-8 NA TGTGCCAGCAGCCGATATACTAGCGCAAGCTCTACCGGGGAGCTGTTTTTT CASSRYTSASSTGELFF
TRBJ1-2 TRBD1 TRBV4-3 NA TGCGCCAGCAGTCCGACAGGGGACTATGGCTACACCTTC CASSPTGDYGYTF
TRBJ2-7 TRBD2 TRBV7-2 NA TGTGCCAGCAGCTTAGCTTTTAGCGGGATCTCCTACGAGCAGTACTTC CASSLAFSGISYEQYF
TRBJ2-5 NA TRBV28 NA TGTGCCAGCCAATTGGGGCGTACAAAAGAGACCCAGTACTTC CASQLGRTKETQYF
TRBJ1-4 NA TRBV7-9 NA TGTGCCAGCAGCACAGTCCCTTCTTCGGATGAAAAACTGTTTTTT CASSTVPSSDEKLFF
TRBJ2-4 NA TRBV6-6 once TGTGCCAGCAGTTACGCTACGGAGCCACAGTACTTC CASSYATEPQYF
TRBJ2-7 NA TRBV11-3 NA TGTGCCAGCAGCCATTCAGGACTGACCTACGAGCAGTACTTC CASSHSGLTYEQYF
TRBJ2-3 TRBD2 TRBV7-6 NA TGTGCCAGCAGCGTCGGACTAGCGGGAGAACATTTCACAGATACGCAGTATTTT CASSVGLAGEHFTDTQYF
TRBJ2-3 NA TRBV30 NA TGTGCCTGGAGTCCGGACTTATATACGCAGTATTTT CAWSPDLYTQYF
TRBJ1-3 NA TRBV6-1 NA TGTGCCAGCAGACTATTGTCGACAGTTGGAAACACCATATATTTT CASRLLSTVGNTIYF
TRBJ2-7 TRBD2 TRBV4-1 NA TGCGCCAGCAGCCCCGTAGCGGGAGGCTCCTACGAGCAGTACTTC CASSPVAGGSYEQYF
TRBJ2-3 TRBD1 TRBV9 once TGTGCCAGCAGCGGAACAGGGGCCGCAGATACGCAGTATTTT CASSGTGAADTQYF
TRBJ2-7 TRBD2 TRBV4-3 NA TGCGCCAGCAGCCAAGGGTTGCGGGAGGGCCCCTACGAGCAGTACTTC CASSQGLREGPYEQYF
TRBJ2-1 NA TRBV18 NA TGTGCCAGCTCACCACCTCTGAGGTCTAGTCAATACAATGAGCAGTTCTTC CASSPPLRSSQYNEQFF
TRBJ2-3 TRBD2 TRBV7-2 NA TGTGCCAGCAGACTTAGCGGGAGGGGTACTACAGATACGCAGTATTTT CASRLSGRGTTDTQYF
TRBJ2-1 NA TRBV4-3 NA TGCGCCAGCAGCCAAGATTGGGCGAATGAGCAGTTCTTC CASSQDWANEQFF
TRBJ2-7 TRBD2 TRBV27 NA TGTGCCAGCAGTTTCCTAGCGGGAGATTCCGAGCAGTACTTC CASSFLAGDSEQYF
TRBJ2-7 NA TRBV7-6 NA TGTGCCAGCGGACGGGATTCCCGCTACGAGCAGTACTTC CASGRDSRYEQYF
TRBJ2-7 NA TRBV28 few TGTGCCAGCAGTTCCTTTTCCTACGAGCAGTACTTC CASSSFSYEQYF
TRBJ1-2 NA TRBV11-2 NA TGTGCCAGCAGCTCAATGGGGCAGGGCCGAGCTAACTATGGCTACACCTTC CASSSMGQGRANYGYTF
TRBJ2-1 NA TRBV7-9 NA TGTGCCAGCACCGTTAGCGGAGACGAAGGTAATGAGCAGTTCTTC CASTVSGDEGNEQFF
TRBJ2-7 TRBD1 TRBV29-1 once TGCAGCGTTGAAGGCAGGGGGTCCTACGAGCAGTACTTC CSVEGRGSYEQYF
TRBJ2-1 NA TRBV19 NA TGTGCCAGTAGTATGGACAGTAGCTCCTACAATGAGCAGTTCTTC CASSMDSSSYNEQFF
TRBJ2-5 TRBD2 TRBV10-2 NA TGCGCCAGCAAAGGCATAGTCGGACTAGCGGCACAAGAGACCCAGTACTTC CASKGIVGLAAQETQYF
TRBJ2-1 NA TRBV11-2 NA TGTGCCAGCAGCTTAGATTTCGGGAGCCCGGGGAATGAGCAGTTCTTC CASSLDFGSPGNEQFF
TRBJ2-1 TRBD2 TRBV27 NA TGTGCCAGCAGTGGAATAGCGGGAACCTACAATGAGCAGTTCTTC CASSGIAGTYNEQFF
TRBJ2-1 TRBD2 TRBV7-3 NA TGTGCCAGCAGCTTAACGGCGGGGACTAGTAGTAATGAGCAGTTCTTC CASSLTAGTSSNEQFF
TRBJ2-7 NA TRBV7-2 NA TGTGCCAGCAGCTGGAGGGACTCCTACGAGCAGTACTTC CASSWRDSYEQYF
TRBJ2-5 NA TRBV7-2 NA TGTGCCAGCAGCGAGCCCCTCCCTGGGACCCAGTACTTC CASSEPLPGTQYF
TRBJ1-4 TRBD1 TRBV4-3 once TGCGCCAGCAGCCAAGTTGGAGGGGGCAGGACTAATGAAAAACTGTTTTTT CASSQVGGGRTNEKLFF
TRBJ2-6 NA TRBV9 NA TGTGCCAGCAGCGTAGCCCCTTTCGACAGAGACGACTCTGGGGCCAACGTCCTGACTTTC CASSVAPFDRDDSGANVLTF
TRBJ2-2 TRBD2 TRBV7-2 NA TGTGCCAGCAGCGTCAGGGCTAGCGGGAACACCGGGGAGCTGTTTTTT CASSVRASGNTGELFF
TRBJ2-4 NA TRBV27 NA TGTGCCAGCAGTACCATCACTAGCTTCGAAAACATTCAGTACTTC CASSTITSFENIQYF
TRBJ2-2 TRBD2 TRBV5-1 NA TGCGCCAGCAGCTTAACCGCGGGGGTCACCGGGGAGCTGTTTTTT CASSLTAGVTGELFF